This TCR beta chain derives from a study of T cell responses to AZD1222 COVID-19 vaccine. General study results and limits: Dominant CD4 TCR responses targeted spike regions 160-218 and 743-854. It was only after the peak T cell response that any repertoires were sampled.

The CDR3 is 16 amino acids. Germline-derived CDR1 and CDR2 are LNHDA and SQIVND (reference sequence). After removal of 5 bases from V and 0 bases from J, the junction contained 6 bases not matched to a gene. Assay used: immunoSEQ multiplex PCR; TCRdb lists only in-frame clones, some missing. The repertoire holds 58,000 or so clones, with over 80% as singletons. Points on this clone: Antigen: not known.

Sequencing used peripheral blood, obtained on day 0 of AZD1222 vaccination. The chain joins TRBV19 to TRBJ1-5; TRBD1 matches at 8 bases. The receptor comes from an adult in good health. Here the CDR3 reads CASSPDRVYSNQPQHF. The CDR3, as DNA: TGTGCCAGTAGTCCGGACAGGGTGTATAGCAATCAGCCCCAGCATTTT.